This T cell receptor beta chain was captured by sequencing in a study of cytotoxic CD8 clonotypes in ibrutinib-treated CLL. Study-level results: Clonality increased at ibrutinib response and stayed stable in sustained remission. At progression, however, it fell back toward baseline. Clonality (at baseline) was higher than in age-matched healthy donors and tracked circulating CD8+ T-cell counts.

V lost 4 bases, J lost 3 bases, and 9 bases lay in between. The CDR3 is made up of 14 amino acids. Germline V gene lookup returns CDR1 MNHEY and CDR2 SVGAGI. The table came from immunoSEQ multiplex PCR; TCRdb's copy has only in-frame clones and leaves some out. In the table there are around 92,000 clones, 70% to 80% of which are singletons. This clone was detected once. No antigen is known for it. Sequenced here: PBMCs, sampled after 24 months of ibrutinib treatment. The V and J genes are TRBV6-5 and TRBJ2-2; no reliable D call. This clonotype was sampled from a human donor with chronic lymphocytic leukemia. CDR3 in amino acids: CASSLDRYTGELFF. The CDR3 DNA is TGTGCCAGCAGTTTGGACCGCTACACCGGGGAGCTGTTTTTT.